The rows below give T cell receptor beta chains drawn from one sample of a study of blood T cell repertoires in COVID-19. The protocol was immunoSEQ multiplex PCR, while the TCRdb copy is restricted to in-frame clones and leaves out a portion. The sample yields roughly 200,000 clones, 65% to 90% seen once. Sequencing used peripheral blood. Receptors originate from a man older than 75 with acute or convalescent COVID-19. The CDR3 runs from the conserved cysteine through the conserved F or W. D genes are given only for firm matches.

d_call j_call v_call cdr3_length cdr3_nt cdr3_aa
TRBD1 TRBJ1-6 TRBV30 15 TGTGCCTGGAGGAGAGACAGGGGTGGAAATTCACCCCTCCACTTT CAWRRDRGGNSPLHF
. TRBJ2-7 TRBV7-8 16 TGTGCCAGCAGCACCTCGCGAGTCTCTAACCGGGGGGAGCAGTACTTC CASSTSRVSNRGEQYF
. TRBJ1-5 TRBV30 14 TGTGCCTGGAATGAGGGCCTGGCCAATCAGCCCCAGCATTTT CAWNEGLANQPQHF
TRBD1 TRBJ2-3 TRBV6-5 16 TGTGCCAGCAGTTTACGGAGACAGGGTTCGACAGATACGCAGTATTTT CASSLRRQGSTDTQYF
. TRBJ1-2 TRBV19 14 TGTGCCAGTAGTTCCCAGACAGGAGCCTATGGCTACACCTTC CASSSQTGAYGYTF
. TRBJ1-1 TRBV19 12 TGTGCCAGTAGTATCACCGGCACTGAAGCTTTCTTT CASSITGTEAFF
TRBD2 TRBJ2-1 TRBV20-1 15 TGCAGTGCTAGTCAACTAGCGGGAGGGGGCCAGGGGCAGTTCTTC CSASQLAGGGQGQFF
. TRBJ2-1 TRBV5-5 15 TGTGCCAGCAGCTTGGCGGGGGGCGAATACAATGAGCAGTTCTTC CASSLAGGEYNEQFF
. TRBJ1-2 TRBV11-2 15 TGTGCCAGCAGCTTAGCCCCAGGGTCTATCTATGGCTACACCTTC CASSLAPGSIYGYTF
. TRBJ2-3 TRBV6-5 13 TGTGCCAGCGGCGGTCGTAGCACAGATACGCAGTATTTT CASGGRSTDTQYF
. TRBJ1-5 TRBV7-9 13 TGTGCCAGCAGCTACGGGGTAGATCAGCCCCAGCATTTT CASSYGVDQPQHF